This T cell receptor (beta chain) was observed in a study of blood T cell repertoires in COVID-19. J lost 6 bases, V lost 7 bases, and 11 bases had no gene match. CDR3 length: 15 amino acids. The germline V gene encodes CDR1 LGHNA and CDR2 YNFKEQ. The data were produced by immunoSEQ multiplex PCR, yet TCRdb's version contains in-frame clones alone and is incomplete. The profile shows about 280,000 clones, 86% of them singletons. Sample: peripheral blood. The V and J genes are TRBV4-2 and TRBJ2-3; 9 bases agree with TRBD2. This TCR was sampled from a woman aged 25 to 39 with active or convalescent COVID-19. The CDR3 DNA is TGTGCCAGCACTTCCCGACTAGCGGCTTTGGATACGCAGTATTTT. Its protein product is CASTSRLAALDTQYF.